The clone carrying this TCR beta chain was seen repeatedly, ten times or more. Its antigen is undetermined. Quantitative 5'-RACE with molecular barcodes was used to make the TCR beta libraries. TCRdb re-called the 5' RACE reads with MiXCR, one entry per CDR3 protein. This repertoire shows 200,000 to 250,000 distinct CDR3 sequences, 20% to 30% found once; its top ten account for approximately 6.6%. Between the trimmed V and J ends, which lost 5 bases and 3 bases, there was a span of 11 bases. Germline lookup yields CDR1 SGHTA and CDR2 FQGTGA. The CDR3 sequence is 13 residues long. The sample belongs to a study of CD8 T cells in ankylosing spondylitis. Study-wide findings and caveats: Clones that were linked to disease were CD8+ and were relatively rare in peripheral blood. In synovial fluid and blood from reactive arthritis, some motif variants were previously reported. Matched ankylosing spondylitis synovial fluid reportedly showed significant enrichment of disease-linked clones.

The sequencing sample was made of blood, either unsorted or a sorted T cell fraction (not recorded which). The chain is built from TRBV7-3 and TRBJ2-7, with D possibly being TRBD1 (6 bases). The TCR originated in a male donor with ankylosing spondylitis or in good health (not recorded which). CDR3 DNA sequence: TGTGCCAGCAGCATCGACAGGAACTACGAGCAGTACTTC. Residues: CASSIDRNYEQYF.